The source of this T cell receptor (beta chain) is a study of blood T cell repertoires in COVID-19. In germline, CDR1 is LGHDT, CDR2 YNNKEL (reference sequence). Trimming stripped 6 bases from V and 0 bases from J, with 5 bases between. The CDR3 consists of 12 residues. The protocol was immunoSEQ multiplex PCR, while the TCRdb copy is restricted to in-frame clones and leaves out a portion. The table has some 80,000 clones, about 78% seen once. In its sample, this clone was seen once. V gene TRBV3-1 (or the pseudogene TRBV3-2) combines with J gene TRBJ1-1; no clear D gene. The clonotype was recovered from a man aged 55 to 69 with COVID-19, enrolled during active disease. The sequencing input was peripheral blood. The CDR3 DNA reads TGTGCCAGCAGTTTCTTGAACACTGAAGCTTTCTTT. Amino acids: CASSFLNTEAFF.